Following are 21 T cell receptor beta chains from one sample sequenced in a study of blood T cell repertoires in COVID-19. Sequencing was performed with immunoSEQ multiplex PCR; in TCRdb, only in-frame clones are kept and a portion is missing. The top ten clones hold roughly 8% of a sample with about 210,000 clones, 84% of them seen once. Input material: peripheral blood. These receptors all stem from a woman between 45 and 65 years old with active or convalescent COVID-19.

V is TRBV7-8 and J is TRBJ2-6; 10 nucleotides match TRBD1. The trim removed 7 bases at V and 0 bases at J, leaving 6 bases unmatched. CDR3 size: 17 residues. Germline CDR1 and CDR2: SGHVS and FQNEAQ. CDR3 protein: CASTDRDRGSGANVLTF. The CDR3 DNA sequence: TGTGCCAGCACCGACCGGGACAGGGGCTCTGGGGCCAACGTCCTGACTTTC.

V is TRBV6-6 and J is TRBJ2-5, with 8 bases that match TRBD2. Trimming cost V 0 bases and J 4 bases; bases outside gene matches: 1. The CDR3 loop spans 14 amino acids. CDR1 MNHNY and CDR2 SVGAGI come from the germline V gene (reference sequence). The CDR3 DNA is TGTGCCAGCAGTTACTCTCGGGGGGGAGAGACCCAGTACTTC. It yields the protein CASSYSRGGETQYF.

V gene TRBV5-4 combines with J gene TRBJ1-2; D is ambiguous. CDR1 and CDR2 (germline): SGHNT, YYREEE (reference sequence). The CDR3 sequence is 15 residues long. The germline V and J ends were trimmed by 4 bases and 4 bases, with 17 bases remaining between them. The CDR3 region is CASSTQEGYGYGYTF. The CDR3, as DNA: TGTGCCAGCAGCACACAAGAGGGTTACGGCTATGGCTACACCTTC.

The gene calls are TRBV24-1 and TRBJ2-2, with TRBD2 as a possible D gene (5 bases). The germline gives CDR1 KGHDR, CDR2 SFDVKD. The CDR3 length is 15 residues. Deletions cut 5 bases from V and 4 bases from J, with 13 bases between. CDR3 sequence: CATSANLARTGELFF. CDR3 bases: TGTGCCACCAGTGCCAATCTAGCACGCACCGGGGAGCTGTTTTTT.

This sequence joins TRBV2 and TRBJ1-6, with a weak D call TRBD1 (5 bases). From germline, CDR1 is SNHLY and CDR2 FYNNEI. With 11 bases removed from V and 6 bases from J, the gap between germline ends came to 23 bases. This CDR3 comprises 16 residues. The CDR3 bases are TGTGCCGGCAAGGGGCAGGGATGGGGCTTTAATTCACCCCTCCACTTT. Translation gives CAGKGQGWGFNSPLHF.

The V and J genes are TRBV6-4 and TRBJ1-1; 10 nucleotides line up with TRBD1. V lost 11 bases, J lost 3 bases, and 3 bases stayed unmatched. From germline, CDR1 is MRHNA and CDR2 SNTAGT. CDR3 length: 12 amino acids. The CDR3 sequence is CASGTGDTEAFF. The CDR3 DNA reads as TGTGCCTCGGGGACAGGGGACACTGAAGCTTTCTTT.

The V and J genes are TRBV6-5 and TRBJ1-6; D may be TRBD1 (5 bases). Germline CDR1 reads MNHEY; CDR2 reads SVGAGI. The length of the CDR3 is 13 residues. V gave up 6 bases and J gave up 9 bases, with 12 bases separating them. The CDR3 nucleotides are TGTGCCAGCAGAGGGGCTTTGGGTTCACCCCTCCACTTT. Translated, it gives CASRGALGSPLHF.

The V call is TRBV9, the J call TRBJ1-6; the match to TRBD1 covers 7 bases. Losses at the gene ends were 0 bases for V and 7 bases for J; bases not matched to a gene: 1. Germline CDR1 and CDR2: SGDLS and YYNGEE. CDR3 length: 14 amino acids. The DNA for the CDR3 is TGTGCCAGCAGCGTAGGACAGGGCAATTCACCCCTCCACTTT. Translated: CASSVGQGNSPLHF.

The chain is built from TRBV15 and TRBJ2-1; maybe TRBD2 (5 bases). Germline V gene data show CDR1 as LNHNV and CDR2 as YYDKDF (reference sequence). Between the trimmed V and J ends, which lost 2 bases and 4 bases, there was a span of 12 bases. The CDR3 consists of 15 residues. CDR3: CATSRRSSGYNEQFF. The CDR3 region has the DNA TGTGCCACCAGCAGACGTTCCTCGGGATACAATGAGCAGTTCTTC.

The rearrangement uses TRBV9 and TRBJ1-2; D possibly corresponds to TRBD1 (5 bases). V was shortened by 2 bases and J by 6 bases, with 17 bases between the two germline ends. Germline assignment: CDR1 SGDLS and CDR2 YYNGEE. CDR3 length: 15 amino acids. CDR3 sequence (DNA): TGTGCCAGCAGCGTGGGTTGGGGGAGGGCAGATGGCTACACCTTC. Its translation is CASSVGWGRADGYTF.

V usage is TRBV5-6 and J usage is TRBJ1-2; D perhaps matches TRBD1 (6 bases). V lost 0 bases, J lost 6 bases, and 6 bases lay in between. The CDR3 consists of 12 residues. From germline, CDR1 is SGHDT and CDR2 YYEEEE. The CDR3 coding sequence is TGTGCCAGCAGCTTGGACAGGGATGGCTACACCTTC. It encodes CASSLDRDGYTF.

DNA of the CDR3: TGTGCCAGCAGTGAAGACAGCTCTGGGGCCAACGTCCTGACTTTC. It specifies CASSEDSSGANVLTF. V usage is TRBV6-1 and J usage is TRBJ2-6; D remains ambiguous. Trimming took off 1 base at V and 0 bases at J, with 4 bases between the two ends. This CDR3 is built from 15 residues. Per germline, CDR1 MNHNS and CDR2 SASEGT.

The rearrangement uses TRBV5-6 and TRBJ1-3, with D hard to call. This CDR3 has 14 residues. V was pared by 4 bases and J by 0 bases, with 8 bases between. Germline V gene data show CDR1 as SGHDT and CDR2 as YYEEEE. CDR3 DNA: TGTGCCAGCAGCCGGGATAACTCTGGAAACACCATATATTTT. This gives the protein CASSRDNSGNTIYF.

The chain couples TRBV5-1 to TRBJ1-6, with a possible D match to TRBD1 (5 bases). V was clipped by 0 bases and J by 6 bases, with 13 bases between them. The CDR3 spans 16 residues. The germline V gene has CDR1 SGHRS and CDR2 YFSETQ. CDR3 sequence reads: CASSLDDGGSNSPLHF. CDR3 sequence (DNA): TGCGCCAGCAGCTTGGATGACGGGGGGTCTAATTCACCCCTCCACTTT. Full variable domain (rest looked up from reference TRBV5-1 and TRBJ1-6): KAGVTQTPRYLIKTRGQQVTLSCSPISGHRSVSWYQQTPGQGLQFLFEYFSETQRNKGNFPGRFSGRQFSNSRSEMNVSTLELGDSALYLCASSLDDGGSNSPLHFGNGTRLTVT.

V and J are TRBV7-7 and TRBJ2-2; D is possibly TRBD1 (5 bases). Per germline, CDR1 SSHAT and CDR2 FNYEAQ (reference sequence). Trimming removed 2 bases from V and 0 bases from J, with 22 bases in between. The CDR3 runs to 20 residues. CDR3 loop: CASSLMGAAGKSANTGELFF. CDR3 in DNA: TGTGCCAGCAGCTTAATGGGTGCGGCAGGGAAGAGCGCGAACACCGGGGAGCTGTTTTTT.

V gene TRBV2 combines with J gene TRBJ1-2, with 10 bases fitting TRBD1. Germline lookup yields CDR1 SNHLY and CDR2 FYNNEI. The CDR3 is 12 amino acids. Unmatched junction bases numbered 7, after V lost 10 bases and J lost 8 bases. The CDR3 sequence is CATQTGGVGYTF. The CDR3 DNA is TGTGCCACTCAGACAGGGGGCGTAGGCTACACCTTC.

The CDR3 nucleotides are TGTGCCAGCAGCCCGCCCGATAGAGGGGGAGCTGAAGCTTTCTTT. This sequence encodes CASSPPDRGGAEAFF. V gene TRBV3-1 (or the pseudogene TRBV3-2) combines with J gene TRBJ1-1; D possibly corresponds to TRBD1 (6 bases). The CDR3 spans 15 residues. Germline CDR1 LGHDT, CDR2 YNNKEL (reference sequence). Trimming shortened V by 4 bases and J by 6 bases, and 18 bases separated the two germline ends.

V gene TRBV7-9 combines with J gene TRBJ2-1; TRBD2 matches at 8 bases. CDR3 length: 14 residues. The V gene end was trimmed by 2 bases and the J gene end by 9 bases; junction bases not matched to a gene: 6. The germline CDR1 and CDR2 sequences are SEHNR and FQNEAQ (reference sequence). The CDR3 spells CASSLRGLEGEQFF. The DNA of the CDR3 is TGTGCCAGCAGCTTAAGGGGACTAGAAGGTGAGCAGTTCTTC.

The gene calls are TRBV29-1 and TRBJ2-3, with 7 bases lining up with TRBD2. The germline V gene has CDR1 SQVTM and CDR2 ANQGSEA. The CDR3 loop spans 10 amino acids. The trim removed 4 bases at V and 15 bases at J, leaving 7 bases unmatched. The CDR3 region is CSVGAGEGYF. CDR3 DNA sequence: TGCAGCGTTGGTGCGGGAGAGGGTTATTTT.

This rearrangement joins TRBV2 to TRBJ1-1; 8 bases are shared with TRBD1. CDR3 length: 16 amino acids. V was clipped by 6 bases and J by 2 bases; unmatched bases: 11. Germline values: CDR1 SNHLY, CDR2 FYNNEI. The CDR3 is CASRDGTGGLNTEAFF. The CDR3 bases are TGTGCCAGCAGAGATGGGACAGGTGGGCTTAACACTGAAGCTTTCTTT.

The rearrangement uses TRBV4-1 and TRBJ1-3, with TRBD1 identical over 12 bases. The CDR3 runs to 18 residues. The junction had 8 bases not matched to a gene; V was cut back by 0 bases and J by 5 bases. Germline CDR1 is MGHRA and CDR2 is YSYEKL. The CDR3 sequence: CASSQDRSGQGARNTIYF. The CDR3 nucleotides read TGCGCCAGCAGCCAAGATCGTTCGGGACAGGGGGCGAGAAACACCATATATTTT.